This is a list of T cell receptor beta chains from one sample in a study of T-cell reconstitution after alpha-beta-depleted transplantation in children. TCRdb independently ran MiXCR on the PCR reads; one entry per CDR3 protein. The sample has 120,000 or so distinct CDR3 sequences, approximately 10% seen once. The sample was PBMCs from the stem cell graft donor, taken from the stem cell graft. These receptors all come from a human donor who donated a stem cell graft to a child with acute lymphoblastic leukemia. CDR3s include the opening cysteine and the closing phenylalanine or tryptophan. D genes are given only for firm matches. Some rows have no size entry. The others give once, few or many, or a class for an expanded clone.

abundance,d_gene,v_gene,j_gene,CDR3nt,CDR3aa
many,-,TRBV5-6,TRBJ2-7,TGTGCCAGCAGCCTGCAGGGCTTAAAGGACGAGCAGTACTTC,CASSLQGLKDEQYF
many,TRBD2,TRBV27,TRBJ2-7,TGTGCCAGCAGCCTAGCGGCTCCCTACGAGCAGTACTTC,CASSLAAPYEQYF
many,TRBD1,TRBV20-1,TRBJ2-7,TGCAGTGCTCTAAGCCGGGACAGCTCCTACGAGCAGTACTTC,CSALSRDSSYEQYF
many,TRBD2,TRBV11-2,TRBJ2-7,TGTGCCAGCAGCTTTAGCGGGAGCGGCTACGAGCAGTACTTC,CASSFSGSGYEQYF
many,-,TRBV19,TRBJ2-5,TGTGCCAGTAGTATGGGTCCAGGGCAAGAGACCCAGTACTTC,CASSMGPGQETQYF
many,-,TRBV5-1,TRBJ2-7,TGCGCCAGCAGCCCCTCGACTCTGACCTACGAGCAGTACTTC,CASSPSTLTYEQYF
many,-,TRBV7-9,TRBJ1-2,TGTGCCAGCAGCTTATTTCCCTCAAAAGGCTACACCTTC,CASSLFPSKGYTF
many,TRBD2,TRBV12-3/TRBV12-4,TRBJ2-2,TGTGCCAGCAGTTTTACGCTAGCGGGAAACACCGGGGAGCTGTTTTTT,CASSFTLAGNTGELFF
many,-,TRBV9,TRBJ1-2,TGTGCCAGCAGCCCCCGGGACGCAGGTCGAGGGGATGGCTACACCTTC,CASSPRDAGRGDGYTF
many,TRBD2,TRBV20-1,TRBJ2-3,TGCAGTGCTGGCCTTACGGGACTAGCCCCAGATACGCAGTATTTT,CSAGLTGLAPDTQYF
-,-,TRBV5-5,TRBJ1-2,TGTGCCAGCAGCTTGAGGGGAGGAGGTGGCTACACCTTC,CASSLRGGGGYTF
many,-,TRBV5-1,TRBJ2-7,TGCGCCAGCAGCTTGGTTATTGCAGGGGACGAGCAGTACTTC,CASSLVIAGDEQYF
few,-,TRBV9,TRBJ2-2,TGTGCCAGCAGCGTAGCTATGGGGTCTAGCACCGGGGAGCTGTTTTTT,CASSVAMGSSTGELFF
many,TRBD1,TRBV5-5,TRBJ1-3,TGTGCCAGCAGCCACCGGGACAGAGGAAACACCATATATTTT,CASSHRDRGNTIYF
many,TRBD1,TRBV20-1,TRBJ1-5,TGCAGTGCTAGACTACAGGGGGCTGGCAATCAGCCCCAGCATTTT,CSARLQGAGNQPQHF
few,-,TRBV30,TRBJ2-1,TGTGCCTGGAGTGTAGAGGGGGTCCACTACAATGAGCAGTTCTTC,CAWSVEGVHYNEQFF
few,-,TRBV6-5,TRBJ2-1,TGTGCCAGCAGGTACCAGGGACGGGGGAATGAGCAGTTCTTC,CASRYQGRGNEQFF
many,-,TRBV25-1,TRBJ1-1,TGTGCCAGCAGTGGACCCACACACGGTTTCGAAGCTTTCTTT,CASSGPTHGFEAFF
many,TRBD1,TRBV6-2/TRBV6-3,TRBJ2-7,TGTGCCAGCAGTTACTCGACAGGGACAGGGGAAGGGTACGAGCAGTACTTC,CASSYSTGTGEGYEQYF
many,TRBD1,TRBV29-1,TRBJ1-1,TGCAGCGTTGACGGATCTACGACAGGGAGGGTCACTGAAGCTTTCTTT,CSVDGSTTGRVTEAFF
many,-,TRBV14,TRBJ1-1,TGTGCCAGCAGCCAAGGTCCGAGCACTGAAGCTTTCTTT,CASSQGPSTEAFF
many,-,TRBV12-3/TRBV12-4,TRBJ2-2,TGTGCCAGCACCACGGACTGGATTAAGGGGGAGCTGTTTTTT,CASTTDWIKGELFF
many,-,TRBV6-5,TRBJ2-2,TGTGCCAGCAGTTACAGGGACACCGGGATCACCGGGGAGCTGTTTTTT,CASSYRDTGITGELFF
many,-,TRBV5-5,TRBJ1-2,TGTGCCAGCAGCTGGACAGCAGAACAAAGAGGCTACACCTTC,CASSWTAEQRGYTF
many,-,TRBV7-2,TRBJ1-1,TGTGCCAGCAGCTTAGGGTCAGGGACCTACCTTAGGACTGAAGCTTTCTTT,CASSLGSGTYLRTEAFF
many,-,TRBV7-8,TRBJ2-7,TGTGCCAGCAGCTTCCGGGGTGGCGAGCAGTACTTC,CASSFRGGEQYF
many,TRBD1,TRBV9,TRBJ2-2,TGTGCCAGCAGCGTAGCTGGAGGACAGGGGGAATGGGGGGAGCTGTTTTTT,CASSVAGGQGEWGELFF
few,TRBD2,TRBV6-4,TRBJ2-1,TGTGCCAGCAGTGACAGGACTAGTTCCCACAATGAGCAGTTCTTC,CASSDRTSSHNEQFF
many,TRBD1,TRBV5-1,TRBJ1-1,TGCGCCAGCAGCTTGATACAGGGGCCCACTGAAGCTTTCTTT,CASSLIQGPTEAFF
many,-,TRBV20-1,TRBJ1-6,TGCAGTGCGCAGGGATGGGGCGATAATTCACCCCTCCACTTT,CSAQGWGDNSPLHF